The T cell receptor (beta chain) described here comes from a study of breast tumors, draining lymph nodes, adjacent tissues. CDR1 is LGHNA and CDR2 is YNFKEQ in the germline V gene. CDR3 size: 13 residues. In this sample, this clonotype turned up once. What it binds is unknown. The junction differs from germline at one of its ends, possibly a read error. One entry per CDR3 protein, called by TCRdb with MiXCR from the multiplex PCR reads. The data show around 150,000 distinct CDR3 sequences, roughly 33% seen once. The lymph nodes were axillary draining lymph nodes from breast cancer patients. Study results and limitations: Tumor T cell lymph node origin was a supported hypothesis, not proven. Compared with lymph nodes, tumors were less diverse; compared with nontumor tissue, more. Tumor and nontumor repertoires were significantly more similar in luminal-like than in basal-like breast cancer.

The TCR sequence derives from a female donor with breast cancer. Some clones in this sample may be carry-over from other donors' samples. The sequencing input was axillary lymph node tissue. The V and J genes are TRBV4-2 and TRBJ2-3; 7 positions agree with TRBD2. CDR3 residues: CASTTGEGDAQYF. DNA for the CDR3: TGTGCCAGCACCACGGGGGAGGGAGATGCGCAGTATTTT.